The present entry profiles one T cell receptor (beta chain) with its context. Some clones are missing from TCRdb's copy, which holds only in-frame ones; the method was immunoSEQ multiplex PCR. Of approximately 470,000 clones in the sample, approximately 83% were seen once. These data originate in a study of blood T cell repertoires in COVID-19. The CDR3 covers 17 residues. V lost 6 bases and J 1 base, leaving 18 bases between the germline ends. Germline V gives CDR1 MNHEY, CDR2 SMNVEV (reference sequence). Sequenced input: peripheral blood. The receptor was isolated from a human donor in a cohort sampled during active COVID-19. The V call is TRBV27, the J call TRBJ1-4; perhaps TRBD1 as D (6 bases). CDR3 in DNA: TGTGCCAGCAGCCGTTTCTGGGGGCGCGGAACTAATGAAAAACTGTTTTTT. It specifies CASSRFWGRGTNEKLFF.